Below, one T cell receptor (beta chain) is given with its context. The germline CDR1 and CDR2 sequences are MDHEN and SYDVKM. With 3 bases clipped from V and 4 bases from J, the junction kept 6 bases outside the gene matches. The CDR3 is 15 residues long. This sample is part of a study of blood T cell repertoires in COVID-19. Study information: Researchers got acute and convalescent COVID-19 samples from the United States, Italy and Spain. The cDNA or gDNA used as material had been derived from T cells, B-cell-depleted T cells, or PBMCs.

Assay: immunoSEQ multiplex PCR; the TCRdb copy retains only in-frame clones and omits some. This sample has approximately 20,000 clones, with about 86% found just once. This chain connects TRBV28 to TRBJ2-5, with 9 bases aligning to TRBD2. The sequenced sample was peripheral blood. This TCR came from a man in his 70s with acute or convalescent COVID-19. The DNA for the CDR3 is TGTGCCAGCAGTTTCCTAGCGGGATTACGAGAGACCCAGTACTTC. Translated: CASSFLAGLRETQYF.